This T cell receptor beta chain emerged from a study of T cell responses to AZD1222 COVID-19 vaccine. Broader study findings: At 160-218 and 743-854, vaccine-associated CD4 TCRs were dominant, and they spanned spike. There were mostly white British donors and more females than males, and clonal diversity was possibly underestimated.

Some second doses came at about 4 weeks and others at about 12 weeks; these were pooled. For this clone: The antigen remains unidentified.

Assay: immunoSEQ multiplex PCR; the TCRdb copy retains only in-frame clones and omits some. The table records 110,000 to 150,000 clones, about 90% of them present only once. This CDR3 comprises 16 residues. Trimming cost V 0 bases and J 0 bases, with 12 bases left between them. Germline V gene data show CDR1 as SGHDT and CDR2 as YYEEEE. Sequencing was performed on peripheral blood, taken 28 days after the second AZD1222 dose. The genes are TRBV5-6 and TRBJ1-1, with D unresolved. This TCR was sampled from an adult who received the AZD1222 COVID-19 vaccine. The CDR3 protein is CASSLAWLELNTEAFF. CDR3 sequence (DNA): TGTGCCAGCAGCTTGGCGTGGCTGGAATTGAACACTGAAGCTTTCTTT.